Presented here are 31 T cell receptor beta chains from one specimen sequenced in a study of T cells after yellow fever vaccination. One entry per CDR3 protein, called by TCRdb with MiXCR from the 5' RACE reads. The sample has hundreds of thousands of distinct CDR3 sequences; 20% to 25% are singletons. The starting material was PBMCs, obtained less than 25 days after the first yellow fever vaccination. These receptor sequences come from a man younger than 30 who received the YFV17D yellow fever vaccine.

This chain uses TRBV20-1 with TRBJ2-2; either TRBD1 or TRBD2 may supply D (5 bases each). There are 15 residues in the CDR3. Trimming pared 0 bases from V and 6 bases from J, leaving 14 bases between. The germline CDR1 and CDR2 sequences are DFQATT and SNEGSKA (reference sequence). CDR3 in amino acids: CSAREKGRIAGELFF. For the CDR3, the DNA is TGCAGTGCTAGAGAAAAGGGGAGAATCGCCGGGGAGCTGTTTTTT.

The chain carries TRBV20-1 and TRBJ1-3; maybe TRBD1 (6 bases). The V gene lost 5 bases and the J gene lost 4 bases, with 12 bases spanning the gap. Germline-derived CDR1 and CDR2 are DFQATT and SNEGSKA (reference sequence). The CDR3 is made up of 13 amino acids. This CDR3 is CSARAGDGNTIYF. CDR3 bases: TGCAGTGCTCGTGCAGGGGACGGAAACACCATATATTTT.

As DNA, the CDR3 is TGTGCCAGCAGCCGGACCAGGGGGCCAGTCACCGGGGAGCTGTTTTTT. This translates into CASSRTRGPVTGELFF. The rearrangement links TRBV6-1 to TRBJ2-2; 8 bases are a match to TRBD1. Per germline, CDR1 MNHNS and CDR2 SASEGT. Germline trimming cut 6 bases from V and 4 bases from J; bases unmatched to any gene: 10. This CDR3 spans 16 amino acids.

The chain couples TRBV20-1 to TRBJ2-1; no clear D. The CDR3 consists of 10 residues. Germline CDR1 reads DFQATT; CDR2 reads SNEGSKA (reference sequence). The V gene lost 4 bases and the J gene lost 5 bases, with 3 bases spanning the gap. The CDR3, as DNA: TGCAGTGCTATCGACAATGAGCAGTTCTTC. It encodes CSAIDNEQFF.

The rearrangement joins TRBV10-3 to TRBJ2-5; 12 bases align to TRBD2. CDR1 and CDR2 (germline): ENHRY, SYGVKD. The length of the CDR3 is 15 residues. The V segment lost 5 bases and the J segment 2 bases; nucleotides outside the gene matches: 3. The CDR3 region is CAISYGLAGQETQYF. Written as DNA, the CDR3 is TGTGCCATCAGTTACGGACTAGCGGGGCAAGAGACCCAGTACTTC.

The sample holds a few counts of this clonotype. The chain links TRBV7-3 to TRBJ2-1; D unresolved. In germline, CDR1 is SGHTA, CDR2 FQGTGA. The CDR3 is made up of 13 amino acids. V was pared by 6 bases and J by 2 bases, with 8 bases between. CDR3 DNA sequence: TGTGCCAGCAGACAAGGACCCTACAATGAGCAGTTCTTC. Protein sequence: CASRQGPYNEQFF.

This clonotype showed up just a few times. V is TRBV7-2 and J is TRBJ2-7, with 9 bases aligning to TRBD2. The CDR3 is made up of 14 amino acids. V lost 1 base to trimming and J lost 4 bases; unmatched junction nucleotides: 2. Germline-derived CDR1 and CDR2 are SGHTA and FQGNSA. CDR3 sequence (DNA): TGTGCCAGCAGCTTAGGACTAGCGGTTTACGAGCAGTACGTC. Its translation: CASSLGLAVYEQYV.

This clonotype came up a few times. The rearrangement uses TRBV6-5 and TRBJ2-5, with 7 nucleotides matching TRBD2. Germline CDR1 is MNHEY and CDR2 is SVGAGI. The V gene end was trimmed by 2 bases and the J gene end by 2 bases; junction bases not matched to a gene: 5. The CDR3 is made up of 15 amino acids. CDR3 sequence reads: CASSYRTSVQETQYF. Written as DNA, the CDR3 is TGTGCCAGCAGTTACCGAACTAGCGTTCAAGAGACCCAGTACTTC.

The gene calls are TRBV7-9 and TRBJ2-1, with 10 bases lining up with TRBD1. The CDR3 is 15 amino acids. The ends lost 4 bases at V and 7 bases at J; junction bases unmatched: 7. CDR1 and CDR2 (germline): SEHNR, FQNEAQ (reference sequence). The CDR3 region is CASSSGTGVQNEQFF. The CDR3 bases are TGTGCCAGCAGCTCCGGGACAGGGGTACAGAATGAGCAGTTCTTC.

As DNA, the CDR3 is TGTGCCAGCAGCGTAGGCATGTTACAATACGAGCAGTACTTC. This encodes CASSVGMLQYEQYF. The chain is built from TRBV9 and TRBJ2-7; D unclear. V dropped 0 bases and J dropped 4 bases, with 11 bases sitting between them. The CDR3 is 14 amino acids. From germline, CDR1 is SGDLS and CDR2 YYNGEE.

The J gene is TRBJ1-2, the V gene TRBV25-1; 9 bases line up with TRBD1. Germline assignment: CDR1 MGHDK and CDR2 SYGVNS. CDR3 length: 13 amino acids. Germline trimming cut 6 bases from V and 5 bases from J; bases unmatched to any gene: 4. CDR3 loop: CASRGGTGYGYTF. CDR3 in DNA: TGTGCCAGCAGGGGCGGGACAGGGTATGGCTACACCTTC.

The chain combines TRBV6-5 with TRBJ2-7; TRBD1 aligns across 10 bases. The germline gives CDR1 MNHEY, CDR2 SVGAGI. V was pared by 2 bases and J by 3 bases, with 4 bases of the junction left unmatched. The CDR3 covers 15 residues. The CDR3 loop is CASSYTRTGGYEQYF. The CDR3 region has the DNA TGTGCCAGCAGTTACACCAGGACAGGGGGCTACGAGCAGTACTTC.

This clonotype showed up many times. One junction end does not reproduce the germline sequence, and a read error may be involved. This rearrangement joins TRBV5-1 to TRBJ1-1; D is uncertain. This CDR3 contains 11 residues. CDR1 SGHRS and CDR2 YFSETQ come from the germline V gene. Written as DNA, the CDR3 is TGTGCCAGTAGTGAGAACACTGAAGCTTTCTTT. Encoded protein: CASSENTEAFF.

Only a few counts were recorded for this clonotype. The chain uses TRBV7-9 and TRBJ1-3; D is perhaps TRBD1 (6 bases). Trimming took 3 bases from V and 0 from J, leaving 12 bases between them. This CDR3 has 16 residues. Germline V gene data show CDR1 as SEHNR and CDR2 as FQNEAQ (reference sequence). The CDR3 DNA follows: TGTGCCAGCAGCTTGGGAACAGGGTCCTCTGGAAACACCATATATTTT. This gives the protein CASSLGTGSSGNTIYF.

The V and J genes are TRBV5-8 and TRBJ1-6; D remains ambiguous. Per the germline V gene, CDR1 is SGHTS and CDR2 is YDEGEE. This CDR3 region has 14 residues. With 0 bases removed from V and 10 bases from J, the gap between germline ends came to 11 bases. This chain's CDR3 is CASSLDRAKSPLHF. The CDR3 region has the DNA TGTGCCAGCAGCTTGGATAGGGCGAAATCACCCCTCCACTTT.

The genes are TRBV9 and TRBJ1-1, with TRBD1 as a possible D gene (6 bases). CDR1 and CDR2 (germline): SGDLS, YYNGEE. This CDR3 is built from 17 residues. V dropped 0 bases and J dropped 2 bases, with 17 bases sitting between them. CDR3 DNA sequence: TGTGCCAGCAGCGTAGGGGCCGGGACATTGGGAAACACTGAAGCTTTCTTT. This codes for CASSVGAGTLGNTEAFF.

V and J are TRBV29-1 and TRBJ2-2; 9 bases map to TRBD1. The length of the CDR3 is 17 residues. CDR1 SQVTM and CDR2 ANQGSEA come from the germline V gene. The V segment lost 6 bases and the J segment 4 bases; nucleotides outside the gene matches: 15. The CDR3, as DNA: TGCAGCGTCGGCTTTACAGGGGGCGCCGAGAGCACCGGGGAGCTGTTTTTT. Translated: CSVGFTGGAESTGELFF.

V and J are TRBV11-1 and TRBJ2-5; unclear D gene. CDR1 and CDR2 (germline): SGHAT, FQDESV (reference sequence). V dropped 1 base and J dropped 1 base, with 19 bases sitting between them. The CDR3 is made up of 18 amino acids. CDR3 DNA: TGTGCCAGCAGCTTAGAGGGCCGTCTTTTGGCTCTCCAAGAGACCCAGTACTTC. Residues: CASSLEGRLLALQETQYF.

This sequence joins TRBV4-1 and TRBJ2-7, with 11 bases fitting TRBD2. The CDR3 length is 16 residues. The germline V gene has CDR1 MGHRA and CDR2 YSYEKL. Losses at the gene ends were 0 bases for V and 4 bases for J; bases not matched to a gene: 5. The CDR3 sequence is CASSQEGTSGAYEQYF. The CDR3 DNA reads TGCGCCAGCAGCCAAGAAGGGACTAGCGGAGCATACGAGCAGTACTTC.

Only a few counts were recorded for this clonotype. V is TRBV5-1 and J is TRBJ2-1, with 13 bases matching TRBD2. The CDR3 runs to 16 residues. The junction had 5 bases not matched to a gene; V was cut back by 3 bases and J by 5 bases. Germline V lookup: CDR1 SGHRS, CDR2 YFSETQ. CDR3 sequence (DNA): TGCGCCAGCAGCTCGGGACTAGCGGGGAGCAACAATGAGCAGTTCTTC. Translation: CASSSGLAGSNNEQFF.

This sequence joins TRBV19 and TRBJ2-7; tentatively, D is TRBD1 or TRBD2 (5 bases each). V shed 7 bases and J shed 3 bases, with 19 bases lying between them. CDR1 and CDR2 from the germline V gene are LNHDA and SQIVND (reference sequence). The CDR3 covers 15 residues. The CDR3 DNA reads as TGTGCCAGTAAGCTGAGGGGCCGGGAAAACTACGAGCAGTACTTC. Translated: CASKLRGRENYEQYF.

This clonotype was counted a few times. The chain links TRBV5-4 to TRBJ1-2, with 9 bases aligning to TRBD1. V lost 4 bases and J lost 4; bases outside the gene matches: 8. Germline V lookup: CDR1 SGHNT, CDR2 YYREEE (reference sequence). This CDR3 has 15 amino acids. The CDR3 bases are TGTGCCAGCAGCCCGGACGGGACAGGGACCTATGGCTACACCTTC. This gives the protein CASSPDGTGTYGYTF.

The chain is built from TRBV30 and TRBJ2-7; D ambiguous. Germline-derived CDR1 and CDR2 are GTSNPN and SVGIG (reference sequence). V was cut by 1 base and J by 0 bases, with 19 bases left in between. The CDR3 consists of 17 residues. CDR3 region: CAWSDQHVDFSSYEQYF. Here the CDR3 DNA reads TGTGCCTGGAGTGACCAACACGTCGATTTCAGCTCCTACGAGCAGTACTTC. The entire variable domain, with the rest obtained from reference TRBV30 and TRBJ2-7, is as follows: SQTIHQWPATLVQPVGSPLSLECTVEGTSNPNLYWYRQAAGRGLQLLFYSVGIGQISSEVPQNLSASRPQDRQFILSSKKLLLSDSGFYLCAWSDQHVDFSSYEQYFGPGTRLTVT.

This clonotype has more than one count but fewer than ten. V gene TRBV10-3 combines with J gene TRBJ1-4, with 9 bases aligning to TRBD1. The CDR3 loop spans 16 amino acids. From germline, CDR1 is ENHRY and CDR2 SYGVKD. V was pared by 7 bases and J by 0 bases, with 6 bases of the junction left unmatched. The CDR3 is CAIKPGTGSTNEKLFF. The DNA for the CDR3 is TGTGCCATCAAACCGGGGACAGGGTCAACTAATGAAAAACTGTTTTTT.

This chain uses TRBV5-1 with TRBJ1-1; D perhaps matches TRBD1 (5 bases). Trimming left V 1 base short and J 0 bases short, with 10 bases between. This CDR3 contains 15 residues. Germline V gene lookup returns CDR1 SGHRS and CDR2 YFSETQ. CDR3 protein: CASSLPGRMNTEAFF. CDR3 nucleotide sequence: TGCGCCAGCAGCTTGCCAGGGCGCATGAACACTGAAGCTTTCTTT.

This chain's CDR3 is CASSLAQYNSPLHF. CDR3 nucleotides: TGTGCCAGCAGCTTGGCCCAGTATAATTCACCCCTCCACTTT. The V and J genes are TRBV5-4 and TRBJ1-6; D is ambiguous. Germline V gene lookup returns CDR1 SGHNT and CDR2 YYREEE (reference sequence). CDR3 length: 14 amino acids. Between the trimmed V and J ends, which lost 0 bases and 4 bases, there was a span of 5 bases.

V usage is TRBV6-5 and J usage is TRBJ1-2; D uncertain. Germline V gives CDR1 MNHEY, CDR2 SVGAGI. The CDR3 spans 14 residues. Trimming cost V 0 bases and J 0 bases, with 5 bases left between them. This CDR3 reads CASSYSRPNYGYTF. For the CDR3, the DNA is TGTGCCAGCAGTTACTCCCGGCCTAACTATGGCTACACCTTC.

This chain joins TRBV27 and TRBJ1-6, with D perhaps TRBD1 (5 bases). CDR1 and CDR2 from the germline V gene are MNHEY and SMNVEV (reference sequence). The CDR3 length is 17 residues. V was trimmed by 2 bases and J by 6 bases, leaving 17 bases between them. The CDR3 DNA reads TGTGCCAGCAGTTTAGGTTTTCGGGGACGCGCTAATTCACCCCTCCACTTT. Encoded protein: CASSLGFRGRANSPLHF.

This clonotype has more than one count but fewer than ten. The rearrangement uses TRBV12-3 or TRBV12-4 and TRBJ1-1; D remains unclear. V was shortened by 3 bases and J by 11 bases, with 10 bases between the two germline ends. The CDR3 contains 11 residues. CDR3 sequence: CASSFGEDAFF. The CDR3 bases are TGTGCCAGCAGTTTTGGCGAAGACGCTTTCTTT.

V is TRBV29-1 and J is TRBJ2-3; TRBD2 aligns across 9 bases. The CDR3 has 15 amino acids. Germline values: CDR1 SQVTM, CDR2 ANQGSEA. Trimming cost V 1 base and J 6 bases; bases outside gene matches: 8. The CDR3 DNA is TGCAGCGTTGAAGTTGGGCGGGGGGGCTGGGATACGCAGTATTTT. This sequence encodes CSVEVGRGGWDTQYF.

This clonotype was seen a handful of times. CDR3 loop: CASRFDRPVSYGYTF. The CDR3 DNA reads TGTGCCAGCAGGTTCGACAGGCCGGTGAGCTATGGCTACACCTTC. This rearrangement joins TRBV6-2 or TRBV6-3 to TRBJ1-2; maybe TRBD1 (6 bases). Germline V gene data show CDR1 as MNHEY and CDR2 as SVGEGT. CDR3 size: 15 residues. Trimming left V 6 bases short and J 4 bases short, with 18 bases between.